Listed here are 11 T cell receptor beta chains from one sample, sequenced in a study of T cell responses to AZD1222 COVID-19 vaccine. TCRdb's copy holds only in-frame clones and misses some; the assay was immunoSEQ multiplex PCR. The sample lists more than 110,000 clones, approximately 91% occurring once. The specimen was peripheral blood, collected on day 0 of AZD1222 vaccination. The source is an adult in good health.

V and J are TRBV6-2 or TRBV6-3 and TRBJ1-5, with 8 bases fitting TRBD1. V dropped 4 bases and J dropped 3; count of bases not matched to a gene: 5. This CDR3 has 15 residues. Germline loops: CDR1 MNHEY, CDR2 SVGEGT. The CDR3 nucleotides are TGTGCCAGCAGTTCGACAGGGGTCATCAATCAGCCCCAGCATTTT. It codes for CASSSTGVINQPQHF.

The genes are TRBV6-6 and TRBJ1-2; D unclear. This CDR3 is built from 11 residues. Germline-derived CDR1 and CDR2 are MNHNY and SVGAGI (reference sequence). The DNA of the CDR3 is TGTGGGATTATGAGGGACTATGGCTACACCTTC. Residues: CGIMRDYGYTF.

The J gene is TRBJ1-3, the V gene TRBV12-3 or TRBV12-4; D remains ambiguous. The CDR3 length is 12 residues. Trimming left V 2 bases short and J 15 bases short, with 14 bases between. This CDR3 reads CASSLRSPSKYF. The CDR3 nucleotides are TGTGCCAGCAGTTTACGATCCCCCTCAAAATATTTT.

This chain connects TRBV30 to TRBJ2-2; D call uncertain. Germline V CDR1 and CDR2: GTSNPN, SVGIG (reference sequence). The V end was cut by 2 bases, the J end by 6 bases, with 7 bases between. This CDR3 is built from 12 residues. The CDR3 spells CAWSPPPGELFF. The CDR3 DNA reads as TGTGCCTGGAGTCCTCCCCCCGGGGAGCTGTTTTTT. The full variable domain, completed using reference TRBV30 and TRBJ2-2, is SQTIHQWPATLVQPVGSPLSLECTVEGTSNPNLYWYRQAAGRGLQLLFYSVGIGQISSEVPQNLSASRPQDRQFILSSKKLLLSDSGFYLCAWSPPPGELFFGEGSRLTVL.

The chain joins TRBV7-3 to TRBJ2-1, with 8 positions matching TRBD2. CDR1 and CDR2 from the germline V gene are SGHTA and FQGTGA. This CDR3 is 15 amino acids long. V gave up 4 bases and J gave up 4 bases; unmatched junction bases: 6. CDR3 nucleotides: TGTGCCAGCAGCTCCGTGGCTAGCGGGTACAATGAGCAGTTCTTC. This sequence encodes CASSSVASGYNEQFF.

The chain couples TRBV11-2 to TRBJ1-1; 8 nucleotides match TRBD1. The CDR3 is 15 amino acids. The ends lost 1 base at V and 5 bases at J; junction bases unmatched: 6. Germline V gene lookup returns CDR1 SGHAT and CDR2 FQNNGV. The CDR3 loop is CASSLGGTGWTEAFF. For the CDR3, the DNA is TGTGCCAGCAGCTTAGGAGGGACAGGTTGGACTGAAGCTTTCTTT.

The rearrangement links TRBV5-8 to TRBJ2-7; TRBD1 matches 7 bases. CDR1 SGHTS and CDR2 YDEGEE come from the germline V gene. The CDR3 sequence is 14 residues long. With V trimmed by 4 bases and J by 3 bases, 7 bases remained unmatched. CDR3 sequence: CASSPRDRSYEQYF. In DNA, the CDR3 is TGTGCCAGCAGCCCCCGGGACAGAAGCTACGAGCAGTACTTC.

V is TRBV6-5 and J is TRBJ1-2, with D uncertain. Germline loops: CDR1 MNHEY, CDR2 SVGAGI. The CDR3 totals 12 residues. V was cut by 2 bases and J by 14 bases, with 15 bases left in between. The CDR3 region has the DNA TGTGCCAGCAGTTACAGTTTGGCCGTCCTAACCTTC. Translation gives CASSYSLAVLTF.

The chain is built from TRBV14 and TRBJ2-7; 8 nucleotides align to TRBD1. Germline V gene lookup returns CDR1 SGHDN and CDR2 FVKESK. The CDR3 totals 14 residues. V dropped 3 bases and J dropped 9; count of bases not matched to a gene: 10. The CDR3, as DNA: TGTGCCAGCAGCCACATGATATCAGGGGGCTGGCAGTACTTC. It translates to CASSHMISGGWQYF.

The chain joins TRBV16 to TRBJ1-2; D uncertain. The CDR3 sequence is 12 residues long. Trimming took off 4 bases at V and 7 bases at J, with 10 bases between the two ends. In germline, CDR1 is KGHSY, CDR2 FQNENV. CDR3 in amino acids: CASSPTDVGYTF. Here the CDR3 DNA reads TGTGCCAGCAGCCCGACGGATGTTGGCTACACCTTC.

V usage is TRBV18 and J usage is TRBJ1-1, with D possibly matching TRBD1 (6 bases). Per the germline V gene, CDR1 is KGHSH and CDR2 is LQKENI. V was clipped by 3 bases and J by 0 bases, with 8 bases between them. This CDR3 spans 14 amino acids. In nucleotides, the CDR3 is TGTGCCAGCTCACCGGACAGTCTGAACACTGAAGCTTTCTTT. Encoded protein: CASSPDSLNTEAFF.